This paragraph covers one T cell receptor beta chain sequence. Here immunoSEQ multiplex PCR was the method, and the copy in TCRdb shows in-frame clones only, minus some. Among more than 400,000 clones listed, less than 95% were seen once. Germline V gives CDR1 MGHDK, CDR2 SYGVNS. This CDR3 comprises 12 residues. V gave up 6 bases and J gave up 0 bases, with 6 bases separating them. This entry belongs to a study of blood T cell repertoires in COVID-19. The V gene is TRBV25-1, the J gene TRBJ2-7, with TRBD2 as a possible D gene (5 bases). The sequenced material came from PBMCs or T cells enriched from blood (not recorded which). This clonotype was sampled from a man aged 18-30 years who had recovered from COVID-19. The CDR3 is CASRGSSYEQYF. The CDR3 DNA is TGTGCCAGCAGGGGGAGCTCCTACGAGCAGTACTTC.